This T cell receptor (beta chain) was documented in a study of T cells in localized non-small cell lung cancer. Study-wide findings and caveats: Among the tissues sampled, uninvolved adjacent lung had the highest T cell clonality, above tumor. Heterogeneity is still possible, as just one tumor region was sequenced. A higher density of T cells in blood coincided with extended overall survival.

About this clone: Antigen unknown.

Sequencing was performed with immunoSEQ multiplex PCR; in TCRdb, only in-frame clones are kept and a portion is missing. Among about 82,000 clones listed, 80% were seen once. CDR3 size: 15 residues. Germline CDR1 reads SGHTA; CDR2 reads FQGNSA. V lost 2 bases, J lost 3 bases, and 11 bases lay in between. The chain is built from TRBV7-2 and TRBJ2-1, with D uncertain. The receptor was isolated from a man aged 40-75 years with stage II squamous cell lung carcinoma. The sample here was PBMCs, taken before any cancer treatment. CDR3 in DNA: TGTGCCAGCAGCTTATCAGTTACCTACTACAATGAGCAGTTCTTC. It translates to CASSLSVTYYNEQFF.